This T cell receptor beta chain was captured by sequencing in a study of cytomegalovirus exposure and HLA in healthy donors. Study information: Among the approximately 380 donors who were genotyped, around 77% fell in the genetic ancestry cluster that is associated with self-reported Caucasian donors.

V was trimmed by 4 bases and J by 1 base, leaving 8 bases between them. Germline V CDR1 and CDR2: SGHDT, YYEEEE. The CDR3 is 13 amino acids. This clone was found a few times. The PCR employed 60 Vbeta primers together with 13 Jbeta primers. Repertoires were generated with immunoSEQ multiplex PCR, while TCRdb's copy carries only in-frame clones and drops some. This sample has roughly 170,000 clones, with about three quarters found just once. This TCR was sampled from a girl between 5 and 17 years old in good health and CMV-seronegative. The sequenced material came from PBMCs. The gene calls are TRBV5-6 and TRBJ1-1; tentatively, D is TRBD1 (5 bases). The CDR3 DNA is TGTGCCAGCAGCCCGACAGCGAACACTGAAGCTTTCTTT. Protein: CASSPTANTEAFF.